The clone carrying this T cell receptor beta chain was seen a single time. This sample is drawn from a study of blood T cell repertoires in COVID-19. Study-level background: Both acute and convalescent COVID-19 samples were obtained from the United States, Italy and Spain. PBMCs, B-cell-depleted T cells, or T cells were the source of the cDNA or gDNA that made up the material.

This CDR3 comprises 16 residues. V lost 5 bases to trimming and J lost 7 bases; unmatched junction nucleotides: 9. Germline-derived CDR1 and CDR2 are MNHEY and SMNVEV (reference sequence). In the original processing: The authors estimated nucleated cell counts from reference gene primer amplification. Data came from immunoSEQ multiplex PCR; TCRdb stores just in-frame clones and leaves some out. That table gives V, J and clone size, and the DNA gave D and trimming. The sample includes roughly 56,000 clones, 80% to 95% of them seen just once. Specimen: peripheral blood. This chain joins TRBV27 and TRBJ2-2; 11 bases fit TRBD1. The sequence derives from a man in his fifties or sixties with active COVID-19. The DNA for the CDR3 is TGTGCCAGCAGTCCTTGGACAGGGGGCGCCGGCGGGGAGCTGTTTTTT. It codes for CASSPWTGGAGGELFF.